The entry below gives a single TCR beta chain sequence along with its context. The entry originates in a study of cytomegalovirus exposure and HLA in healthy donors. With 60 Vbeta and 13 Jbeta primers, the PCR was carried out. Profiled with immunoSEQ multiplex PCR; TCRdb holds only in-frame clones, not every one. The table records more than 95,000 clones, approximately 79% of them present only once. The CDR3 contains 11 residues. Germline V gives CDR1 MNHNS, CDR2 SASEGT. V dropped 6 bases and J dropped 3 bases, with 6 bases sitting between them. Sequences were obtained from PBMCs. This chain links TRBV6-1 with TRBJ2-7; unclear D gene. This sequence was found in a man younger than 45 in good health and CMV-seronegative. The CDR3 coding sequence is TGTGCCAGCAGGGAATACTACGAGCAGTACTTC. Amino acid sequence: CASREYYEQYF.